Presented here are 30 T cell receptor beta chains from one specimen sequenced in a study of vaccination and CD4 T cells after COVID-19 (dated by TCRdb to between 2022 and 2023). The treatment or condition tag for this specimen amounts to: approximately nine-day PBMC culture with coronavirus spike peptide pools or control peptides (ViraFEST assay). Libraries were constructed by PCR. TCRdb records Illumina iSeq 100 as the sequencer. At the Johns Hopkins FTIC core, DNA from the cultured CD4+ T cells underwent TCR sequencing with the Oncomine TCR Beta short-read assay. Starting from the raw public reads, TCRdb applied fastp trimming at Q25, assembled clones with MiXCR and retained in-frame beta chains. Rows with one shared CDR3 protein collapse into an entry with the most common genes and DNA. This sample comprises roughly 10,000 distinct CDR3 sequences, around a third of them detected only once. The top ten constitute about 9.8% of the sample.

Which antigens these TCRs recognize remains unknown. This material consisted of CD4+ T cells from blood, cultured in vitro, taken after SARS-CoV-2 vaccination. These receptors originate from a human donor who had recovered from COVID-19.

This clonotype was detected only a few times. CDR3 residues: CATSGTDFYNEQFF. For the CDR3, the DNA is TGTGCCACCAGTGGGACAGACTTTTACAATGAGCAGTTCTTC. The chain has TRBV24-1 and TRBJ2-1; D is possibly TRBD1 (6 bases). Germline V gene sequence: CDR1 KGHDR, CDR2 SFDVKD. This CDR3 region has 14 residues. Between the trimmed V and J ends, which lost 5 bases and 4 bases, there was a span of 11 bases.

The sample holds a few counts of this clonotype. CDR3 in amino acids: CASSYSPRGSNQPQHF. The DNA of the CDR3 is TGTGCCAGCAGTTACTCTCCCAGGGGGAGCAATCAGCCCCAGCATTTT. The chain employs TRBV6-2 or TRBV6-3 and TRBJ1-5, with TRBD1 matching 7 bases. The junction had 3 bases not matched to a gene; V was cut back by 0 bases and J by 1 base. This CDR3 is built from 16 residues. Looked up from germline, CDR1 is MNHEY and CDR2 is SVGEGT.

The V call is TRBV30, the J call TRBJ2-7; TRBD2 agrees at 14 bases. The CDR3 runs 16 residues. Germline V gene sequence: CDR1 GTSNPN, CDR2 SVGIG (reference sequence). Unmatched junction bases numbered 5, after V lost 3 bases and J lost 1 base. Here the CDR3 reads CAWRGLAGVNSYEQYF. The CDR3 nucleotides read TGTGCCTGGAGGGGACTAGCGGGAGTAAATTCCTACGAGCAGTACTTC.

Here the CDR3 DNA reads TGCAGTGCGAAACCTTCGAGAGCCGGGGCAGAGCAGTACTTC. It codes for CSAKPSRAGAEQYF. V gene TRBV20-1 combines with J gene TRBJ2-7, with D tentatively TRBD1 or TRBD2 (5 bases each). The CDR3 loop spans 14 amino acids. CDR1 is DFQATT and CDR2 is SNEGSKA in the germline V gene (reference sequence). V lost 6 bases and J 7 bases, leaving 22 bases between the germline ends.

This clonotype was observed a handful of times. The chain combines TRBV6-1 with TRBJ2-7, with 9 bases matching TRBD2. Trimming at V came to 6 bases and at J to 2 bases, leaving 5 bases not matched to a gene. Germline V gene sequence: CDR1 MNHNS, CDR2 SASEGT. This CDR3 spans 14 amino acids. The CDR3 coding sequence is TGTGCCAGCAGAGCGCGCGGGAGGGCCTACGAGCAGTACTTC. Its translation: CASRARGRAYEQYF.

The chain links TRBV23-1 to TRBJ1-2; possible D gene TRBD1, 5 bases. TRBV23-1 is an open reading frame, and its role is uncertain. This CDR3 has 15 amino acids. The germline V and J ends were trimmed by 1 base and 3 bases, with 12 bases remaining between them. The CDR3 loop reads CASSQWDGTYYGYTF. In DNA form, the CDR3 reads TGCGCCAGCAGTCAATGGGACGGGACCTACTATGGCTACACCTTC.

This clonotype was detected only a few times. The rearrangement links TRBV20-1 to TRBJ2-3; TRBD2 aligns across 11 bases. From germline, CDR1 is DFQATT and CDR2 SNEGSKA (reference sequence). The CDR3 has 16 amino acids. V lost 5 bases, J lost 2 bases, and 9 bases stayed unmatched. The CDR3 sequence: CSARGLAESNTDTQYF. The CDR3 region has the DNA TGCAGTGCTCGGGGACTAGCGGAGTCTAACACAGATACGCAGTATTTT.

This clonotype was counted only a few times. This chain joins TRBV11-2 and TRBJ1-5; D possibly corresponds to TRBD1 (5 bases). V was trimmed by 4 bases and J by 7 bases, leaving 17 bases between them. The CDR3 loop spans 15 amino acids. CDR1 SGHAT and CDR2 FQNNGV come from the germline V gene. The CDR3 nucleotides read TGTGCCAGCAGCTCTACGTCGGGGACGCGGCAGCCCCAGCATTTT. Protein sequence: CASSSTSGTRQPQHF.

CDR3 sequence (DNA): TGTGCCAGCACCCCTCAGGTGGCGGTGGGGGGCACCGGGGAGCTGTTTTTT. Translation gives CASTPQVAVGGTGELFF. The chain employs TRBV7-8 and TRBJ2-2; a weak D match, TRBD2 (6 bases). The CDR3 consists of 17 residues. Germline values: CDR1 SGHVS, CDR2 FQNEAQ. The germline V and J ends were trimmed by 7 bases and 4 bases, with 22 bases remaining between them.

This sequence joins TRBV28 and TRBJ1-3; no firm D call. This CDR3 region has 16 residues. Germline V gene data show CDR1 as MDHEN and CDR2 as SYDVKM. V lost 5 bases to trimming and J lost 2 bases, with 16 bases between them. The CDR3 here is CASSLLPGLTGNTIYF. The CDR3 bases are TGTGCCAGCAGTCTACTACCGGGTTTAACTGGAAACACCATATATTTT.

This clonotype occurred a few times. V and J are TRBV6-2 or TRBV6-3 and TRBJ2-7, with 10 positions matching TRBD2. This CDR3 is 15 amino acids long. The junction had 7 bases not matched to a gene; V was cut back by 5 bases and J by 3 bases. CDR1 MNHEY and CDR2 SVGEGT come from the germline V gene. The CDR3: CASSRTGTSDYEQYF. CDR3 DNA: TGTGCCAGCAGTAGAACCGGGACTAGCGACTACGAGCAGTACTTC.

The rearrangement links TRBV19 to TRBJ1-1, with 7 bases lining up with TRBD1. V shed 4 bases, J shed 4 bases, and the junction held 15 bases outside the gene matches. This CDR3 is built from 17 residues. Looked up from germline, CDR1 is LNHDA and CDR2 is SQIVND (reference sequence). Here the CDR3 DNA reads TGTGCCAGTAGTACAAAGGCCGGGACAGCCTTTACCACTGAAGCTTTCTTT. This translates into CASSTKAGTAFTTEAFF.

This clonotype turned up a few times. The chain's CDR3 is CSALSDRTGNTEAFF. For the CDR3, the DNA is TGCAGTGCGCTATCGGACAGGACGGGGAACACTGAAGCTTTCTTT. The chain joins TRBV20-1 to TRBJ1-1; 7 positions agree with TRBD1. The CDR3 has 15 amino acids. CDR1 is DFQATT and CDR2 is SNEGSKA in the germline V gene (reference sequence). The junction had 11 bases not matched to a gene; V was cut back by 6 bases and J by 1 base.

The chain links TRBV7-9 to TRBJ1-5; D is undetermined. Per the germline V gene, CDR1 is SEHNR and CDR2 is FQNEAQ (reference sequence). With 3 bases removed from V and 7 bases from J, the gap between germline ends came to 19 bases. The CDR3 length is 16 residues. The CDR3 reads CASSFGYGSAGQPQHF. In DNA, the CDR3 is TGTGCCAGCAGCTTTGGGTACGGCTCGGCGGGGCAGCCCCAGCATTTT.

In this sample, this clonotype turned up once. The J gene is TRBJ2-3, the V gene TRBV7-3; 7 bases line up with TRBD1. This CDR3 comprises 12 residues. Germline CDR1 and CDR2: SGHTA and FQGTGA. V trimming: 1 base; J trimming: 8 bases; junction bases outside the gene matches: 0. CDR3 protein: CASSLRQGTQYF. CDR3 DNA: TGTGCCAGCAGCTTAAGACAGGGTACGCAGTATTTT.

The chain carries TRBV9 and TRBJ2-3, with unresolved D. Germline-derived CDR1 and CDR2 are SGDLS and YYNGEE. The CDR3 consists of 16 residues. V was trimmed by 1 base and J by 0 bases, leaving 12 bases between them. CDR3 sequence: CASSVSVGYSTDTQYF. The CDR3 DNA sequence: TGTGCCAGCAGCGTATCAGTGGGCTATAGCACAGATACGCAGTATTTT.

V and J are TRBV19 and TRBJ2-7, with D tentatively TRBD1 (5 bases). The V gene lost 6 bases and the J gene lost 4 bases, with 19 bases spanning the gap. Per the germline V gene, CDR1 is LNHDA and CDR2 is SQIVND (reference sequence). The CDR3 consists of 15 residues. This CDR3 reads CASSPQGRIDYEQYF. CDR3 bases: TGTGCCAGTAGCCCTCAGGGTAGGATCGATTACGAGCAGTACTTC.

The rearrangement links TRBV6-5 to TRBJ2-4; TRBD2 matches 13 bases. The CDR3 runs to 20 residues. V was pared by 4 bases and J by 3 bases, with 15 bases of the junction left unmatched. Germline CDR1 is MNHEY and CDR2 is SVGAGI. CDR3 sequence: CASSSTRTSGSSAGKNIQYF. CDR3 DNA: TGTGCCAGCAGTTCAACGCGGACTAGCGGGAGCTCAGCGGGCAAAAACATTCAGTACTTC.

This clonotype occurred once. V gene TRBV6-2 or TRBV6-3 combines with J gene TRBJ2-1; 9 positions match TRBD2. This CDR3 is built from 15 residues. The germline V gene encodes CDR1 MNHEY and CDR2 SVGEGT. With V trimmed by 2 bases and J by 7 bases, 6 bases remained unmatched. CDR3 in amino acids: CASSYGLAGPNEQFF. Written as DNA, the CDR3 is TGTGCCAGCAGTTACGGGCTAGCGGGACCGAATGAGCAGTTCTTC.

The rearrangement joins TRBV20-1 to TRBJ2-1; 13 nucleotides line up with TRBD2. The junction had 10 bases not matched to a gene; V was cut back by 0 bases and J by 8 bases. In germline, CDR1 is DFQATT, CDR2 SNEGSKA (reference sequence). CDR3 size: 17 residues. CDR3 bases: TGCAGTGCTAGAGATTCACTAGCGGGGGGGCCCATGGATGAGCAGTTCTTC. Protein sequence: CSARDSLAGGPMDEQFF.

The chain combines TRBV7-2 with TRBJ2-7; 7 bases agree with TRBD2. The CDR3 spans 14 residues. The germline V gene encodes CDR1 SGHTA and CDR2 FQGNSA. After removal of 5 bases from V and 1 base from J, the junction contained 5 bases not matched to a gene. CDR3 coding DNA: TGTGCCAGCAGCGGAGGGACTACTTCCTACGAGCAGTACTTC. Translated: CASSGGTTSYEQYF.

This clonotype was observed a few times. The rearrangement links TRBV20-1 to TRBJ1-5, with TRBD1 matching over 9 bases. The CDR3 loop spans 14 amino acids. The V gene's germline CDR1 is DFQATT and CDR2 SNEGSKA (reference sequence). The J segment lost 4 bases and the V segment lost 6 bases, leaving 7 bases of the junction unmatched. The CDR3: CSAGGQGLNQPQHF. The CDR3 region has the DNA TGCAGTGCCGGGGGACAGGGATTAAATCAGCCCCAGCATTTT.

The V gene is TRBV6-1, the J gene TRBJ1-5; D not resolved. Germline V gives CDR1 MNHNS, CDR2 SASEGT. This CDR3 has 14 amino acids. Trimming removed 2 bases from V and 5 bases from J, with 10 bases in between. As DNA, the CDR3 is TGTGCCAGCAGTGAAACCTACCGCGATCAGCCCCAGCATTTT. Amino acids: CASSETYRDQPQHF.

The V gene is TRBV29-1, the J gene TRBJ2-2; D may be TRBD2 (5 bases). Germline lookup yields CDR1 SQVTM and CDR2 ANQGSEA. The germline V and J ends were trimmed by 4 bases and 2 bases, with 11 bases remaining between them. This CDR3 has 14 amino acids. The DNA for the CDR3 is TGCAGCGTTGCTAGCTCTGGAAACACCGGGGAGCTGTTTTTT. Amino acid sequence: CSVASSGNTGELFF.

The V gene is TRBV20-1, the J gene TRBJ1-4; 10 bases fit TRBD1. This CDR3 spans 13 amino acids. Germline CDR1 is DFQATT and CDR2 is SNEGSKA (reference sequence). Trimming took 6 bases from V and 8 from J; bases not matched to a gene: 6. The CDR3 here is CSARQGAGEKLFF. The CDR3 DNA reads as TGCAGTGCAAGACAGGGGGCCGGGGAAAAACTGTTTTTT.

By proportion, this clonotype is medium-sized (0.01 to 0.1%). This chain connects TRBV20-1 to TRBJ1-2; D is perhaps TRBD1 (5 bases). Trimming removed 6 bases from V and 7 bases from J, with 21 bases in between. From germline, CDR1 is DFQATT and CDR2 SNEGSKA (reference sequence). The CDR3 covers 14 residues. CDR3 residues: CSATGAAPSFGYTF. In nucleotides, the CDR3 is TGCAGTGCCACTGGGGCGGCCCCCTCGTTTGGCTACACCTTC.

This sequence joins TRBV28 and TRBJ1-5, with D tentatively TRBD1 (5 bases). This CDR3 is built from 15 residues. Germline-derived CDR1 and CDR2 are MDHEN and SYDVKM. Trimming pared 4 bases from V and 7 bases from J, leaving 17 bases between. CDR3 residues: CASSSPRQPGQPQHF. CDR3 nucleotide sequence: TGTGCCAGCAGTTCGCCCCGACAGCCGGGGCAGCCCCAGCATTTT.

The chain combines TRBV6-2 or TRBV6-3 with TRBJ1-2; unclear D gene. This CDR3 has 13 residues. Germline CDR1 reads MNHEY; CDR2 reads SVGEGT. V shed 7 bases and J shed 0 bases, with 9 bases lying between them. CDR3 sequence: CASNPTANYGYTF. CDR3 nucleotides: TGTGCCAGCAACCCTACAGCTAACTATGGCTACACCTTC.

The chain joins TRBV12-3 or TRBV12-4 to TRBJ1-2; TRBD1 is a possible D gene (6 bases). The CDR3 spans 14 residues. V was trimmed by 6 bases and J by 8 bases, leaving 19 bases between them. The CDR3 protein is CASRRAGAAGGYTF. Written as DNA, the CDR3 is TGTGCCAGCAGGAGAGCAGGGGCCGCGGGAGGCTACACCTTC.

The J gene is TRBJ2-5, the V gene TRBV7-8; D unclear. The ends were cut back, 1 base at V and 5 bases at J, with 8 bases in the middle. The CDR3 sequence is 13 residues long. Germline V gives CDR1 SGHVS, CDR2 FQNEAQ. The CDR3 protein is CASSLGVTETQYF. DNA of the CDR3: TGTGCCAGCAGCTTAGGGGTAACGGAGACCCAGTACTTC.